Below are 10 T cell receptor beta chains sequenced from a single sample in a study of metastatic and nonmetastatic thyroid tumors. TCRdb reassembled clones from the PCR reads with MiXCR. The table has over 40,000 clones, about 25% seen once. Each patient went into thyroid surgery without having received any treatment. Sequencing was done on a sample of blood. These receptors were taken from a male donor with papillary thyroid cancer or a benign thyroid nodule (not recorded which). Some clones in this sample may be carry-over from other donors' samples.

This clone occurred many times. The chain is built from TRBV27 and TRBJ2-3, with D maybe TRBD1 (6 bases). V lost 6 bases and J lost 2, with 9 bases in between. The V gene's germline CDR1 is MNHEY and CDR2 SMNVEV (reference sequence). This CDR3 is 13 amino acids long. The CDR3 bases are TGTGCCAGCAGGGGGGCCGTCACAGATACGCAGTATTTT. Translated, it gives CASRGAVTDTQYF.

This clone was recorded at least ten times. V is TRBV6-1 and J is TRBJ2-2; D possibly corresponds to TRBD1 (5 bases). Per the germline V gene, CDR1 is MNHNS and CDR2 is SASEGT. V was pared by 5 bases and J by 11 bases, with 21 bases between. The CDR3 totals 15 residues. CDR3 in amino acids: CASSSGLTPSAELFF. CDR3 coding DNA: TGTGCCAGCAGTTCAGGGTTAACACCTTCCGCAGAGCTGTTTTTT.

This clone was counted at least ten times. The chain links TRBV30 to TRBJ1-5; D is possibly TRBD1 (5 bases). Between the trimmed V and J ends, which lost 2 bases and 10 bases, there was a span of 15 bases. The CDR3 is 13 residues long. Germline V gives CDR1 GTSNPN, CDR2 SVGIG (reference sequence). The CDR3 nucleotides read TGTGCCTGGAGTCGGGACGGGGCTCAACCCCAGCATTTT. This gives the protein CAWSRDGAQPQHF.

The rearrangement uses TRBV20-1 and TRBJ2-1, with 7 bases identical to TRBD1. Germline-derived CDR1 and CDR2 are DFQATT and SNEGSKA (reference sequence). CDR3 length equals 15 residues. V shed 6 bases and J 7 bases; nucleotides not matched to a gene: 15. Written as DNA, the CDR3 is TGCAGTGCCCTCTTCCGGGGACAGTTTCGGAATGAGCAGTTCTTC. As protein: CSALFRGQFRNEQFF.

The rearrangement links TRBV5-1 to TRBJ1-2; TRBD1 aligns across 12 bases. Losses at the gene ends were 3 bases for V and 6 bases for J; bases not matched to a gene: 0. This CDR3 region has 13 residues. Germline loops: CDR1 SGHRS, CDR2 YFSETQ. Here the CDR3 DNA reads TGCGCCAGCAGCTGGGACAGGGGGCATGGCTACACCTTC. The encoded protein is CASSWDRGHGYTF.

The rearrangement joins TRBV7-2 to TRBJ2-7; tentatively, D is TRBD1 or TRBD2 (5 bases each). Germline CDR1 reads SGHTA; CDR2 reads FQGNSA. Trimming removed 2 bases at V and 3 bases at J, with 14 bases between. This CDR3 is 15 amino acids long. The chain's CDR3 is CASSLTGTGVYEQYF. The DNA for the CDR3 is TGTGCCAGCAGCTTAACCGGGACCGGGGTCTACGAGCAGTACTTC.

This clone occurred a few times. This chain joins TRBV12-3 or TRBV12-4 and TRBJ2-2; D is possibly TRBD1 (5 bases). The CDR3 is made up of 16 amino acids. V shed 5 bases and J shed 0 bases, with 13 bases lying between them. The CDR3 region has the DNA TGTGCCAGCAGTCCGTGGCAGGGAACGAACACCGGGGAGCTGTTTTTT. Encoded protein: CASSPWQGTNTGELFF.

This clone occurred many times. The CDR3 loop is CASSPSGAGSSGYTF. The CDR3 DNA follows: TGTGCCAGCTCACCATCAGGGGCGGGTAGTAGCGGCTACACCTTC. The chain combines TRBV18 with TRBJ1-2; perhaps TRBD1 as D (6 bases). The ends were cut back, 2 bases at V and 8 bases at J, with 18 bases in the middle. In germline, CDR1 is KGHSH, CDR2 LQKENI. CDR3 length: 15 amino acids.

This clone was recorded many times. This chain connects TRBV7-3 to TRBJ2-2; D ambiguous. The ends were cut back, 3 bases at V and 6 bases at J, with 8 bases in the middle. The germline gives CDR1 SGHTA, CDR2 FQGTGA. The CDR3 totals 13 residues. Written as DNA, the CDR3 is TGTGCCAGCAGCTTGCGTGGACCCGGGGAGCTGTTTTTT. Its protein is CASSLRGPGELFF.

This clone came up many times. The J gene is TRBJ2-2, the V gene TRBV7-8; D perhaps matches TRBD2 (6 bases). Germline V gene lookup returns CDR1 SGHVS and CDR2 FQNEAQ. V was trimmed by 5 bases and J by 0 bases, leaving 10 bases between them. The CDR3 consists of 15 residues. The CDR3 region is CASSPGLSNTGELFF. The CDR3 DNA sequence: TGTGCCAGCAGCCCGGGACTCTCGAACACCGGGGAGCTGTTTTTT.